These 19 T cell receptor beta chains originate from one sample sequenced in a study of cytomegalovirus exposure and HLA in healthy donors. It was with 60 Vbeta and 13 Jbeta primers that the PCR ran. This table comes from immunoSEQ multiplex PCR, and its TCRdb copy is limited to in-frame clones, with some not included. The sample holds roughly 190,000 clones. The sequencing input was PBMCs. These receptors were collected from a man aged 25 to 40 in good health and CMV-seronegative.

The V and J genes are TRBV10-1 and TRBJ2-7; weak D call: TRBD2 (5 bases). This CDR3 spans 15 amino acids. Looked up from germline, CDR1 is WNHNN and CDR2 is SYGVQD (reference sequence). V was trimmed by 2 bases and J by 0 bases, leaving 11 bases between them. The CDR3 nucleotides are TGCGCCAGCAGTGAGGGAGGCCTAGTCTCCTACGAGCAGTACTTC. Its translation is CASSEGGLVSYEQYF.

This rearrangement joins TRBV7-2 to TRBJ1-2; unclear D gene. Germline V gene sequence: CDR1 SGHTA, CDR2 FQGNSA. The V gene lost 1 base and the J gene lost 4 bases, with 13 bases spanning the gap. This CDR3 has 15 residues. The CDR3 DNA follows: TGTGCCAGCAGCTTAGATGCGGGGTCTCGCTATGGCTACACCTTC. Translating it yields CASSLDAGSRYGYTF.

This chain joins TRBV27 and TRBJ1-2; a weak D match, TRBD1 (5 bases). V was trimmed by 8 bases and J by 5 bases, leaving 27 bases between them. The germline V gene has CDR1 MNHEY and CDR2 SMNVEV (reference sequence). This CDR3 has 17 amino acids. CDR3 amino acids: CASSLVGGPFNYYGYTF. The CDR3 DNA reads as TGTGCCAGCTCACTAGTGGGGGGACCCTTTAACTATTATGGCTACACCTTC.

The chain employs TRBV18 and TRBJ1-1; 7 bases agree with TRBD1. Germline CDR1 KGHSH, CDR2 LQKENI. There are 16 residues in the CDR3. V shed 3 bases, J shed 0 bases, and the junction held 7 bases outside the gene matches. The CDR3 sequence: CASSPLGQNMNTEAFF. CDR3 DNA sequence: TGTGCCAGCTCACCTTTGGGACAGAACATGAACACTGAAGCTTTCTTT.

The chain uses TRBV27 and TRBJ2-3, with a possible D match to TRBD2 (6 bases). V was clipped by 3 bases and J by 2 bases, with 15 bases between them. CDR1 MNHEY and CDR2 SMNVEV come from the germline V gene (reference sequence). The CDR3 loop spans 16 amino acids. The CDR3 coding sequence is TGTGCCAGCAGTTTCCGGGACTCCAGCCCCACAGATACGCAGTATTTT. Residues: CASSFRDSSPTDTQYF.

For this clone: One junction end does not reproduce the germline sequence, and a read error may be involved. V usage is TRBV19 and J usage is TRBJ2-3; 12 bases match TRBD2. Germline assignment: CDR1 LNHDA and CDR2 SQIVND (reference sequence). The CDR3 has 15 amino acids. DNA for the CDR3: TGTGCCAGTAGTATAGATGAGACTAGCGGGGGAGGTGTGGATTTT. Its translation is CASSIDETSGGGVDF. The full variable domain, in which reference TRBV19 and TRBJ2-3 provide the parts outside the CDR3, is DGGITQSPKYLFRKEGQNVTLSCEQNLNHDAMYWYRQDPGQGLRLIYYSQIVNDFQKGDIAEGYSVSREKKESFPLTVTSAQKNPTAFYLCASSIDETSGGGVDFGPGTRLTVL.

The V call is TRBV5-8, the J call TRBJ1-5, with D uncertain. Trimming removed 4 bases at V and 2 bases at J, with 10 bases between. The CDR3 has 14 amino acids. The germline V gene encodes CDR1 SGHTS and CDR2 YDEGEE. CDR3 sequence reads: CASSVYSRNQPQHF. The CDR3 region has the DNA TGTGCCAGCAGCGTATACAGTCGCAATCAGCCCCAGCATTTT.

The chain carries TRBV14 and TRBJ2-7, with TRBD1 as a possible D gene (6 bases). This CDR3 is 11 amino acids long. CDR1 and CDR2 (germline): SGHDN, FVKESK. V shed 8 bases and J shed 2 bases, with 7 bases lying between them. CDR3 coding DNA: TGTGCCAGCGGGGGCACCTACGAGCAGTACTTC. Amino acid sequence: CASGGTYEQYF. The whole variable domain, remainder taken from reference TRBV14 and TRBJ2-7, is EAGVTQFPSHSVIEKGQTVTLRCDPISGHDNLYWYRRVMGKEIKFLLHFVKESKQDESGMPNNRFLAERTGGTYSTLKVQPAELEDSGVYFCASGGTYEQYFGPGTRLTVT.

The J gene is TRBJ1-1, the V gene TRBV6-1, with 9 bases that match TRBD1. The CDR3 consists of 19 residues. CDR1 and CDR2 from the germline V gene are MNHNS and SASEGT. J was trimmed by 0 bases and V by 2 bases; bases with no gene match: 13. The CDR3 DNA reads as TGTGCCAGCAGTGAAAGAAGGGGAACAGGGGGCAGATTGAACACTGAAGCTTTCTTT. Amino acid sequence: CASSERRGTGGRLNTEAFF.

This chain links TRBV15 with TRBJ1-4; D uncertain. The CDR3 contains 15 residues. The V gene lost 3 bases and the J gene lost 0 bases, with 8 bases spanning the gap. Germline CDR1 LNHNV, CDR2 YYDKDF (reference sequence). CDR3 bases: TGTGCCACCAGCAGGCGACAAGCAACTAATGAAAAACTGTTTTTT. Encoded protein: CATSRRQATNEKLFF.

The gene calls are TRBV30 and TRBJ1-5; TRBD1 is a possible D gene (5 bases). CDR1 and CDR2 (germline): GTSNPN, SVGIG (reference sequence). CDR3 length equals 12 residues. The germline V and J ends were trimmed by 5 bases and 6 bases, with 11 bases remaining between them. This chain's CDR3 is CAWRRGSQPQHF. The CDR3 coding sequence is TGTGCCTGGCGAAGGGGAAGTCAGCCCCAGCATTTT.

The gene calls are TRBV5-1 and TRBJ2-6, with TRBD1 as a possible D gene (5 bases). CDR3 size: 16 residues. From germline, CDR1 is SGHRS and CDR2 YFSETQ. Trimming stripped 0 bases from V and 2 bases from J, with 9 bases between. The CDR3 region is CASSLDPRAGANVLTF. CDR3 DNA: TGCGCCAGCAGCTTGGACCCCAGGGCTGGGGCCAACGTCCTGACTTTC.

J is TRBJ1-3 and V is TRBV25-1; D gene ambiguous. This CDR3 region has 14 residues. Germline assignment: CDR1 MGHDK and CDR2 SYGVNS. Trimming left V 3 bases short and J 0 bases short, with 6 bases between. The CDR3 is CASSDVSSGNTIYF. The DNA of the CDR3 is TGTGCCAGCAGTGATGTTAGCTCTGGAAACACCATATATTTT. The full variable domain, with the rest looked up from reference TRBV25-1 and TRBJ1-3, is EADIYQTPRYLVIGTGKKITLECSQTMGHDKMYWYQQDPGMELHLIHYSYGVNSTEKGDLSSESTVSRIRTEHFPLTLESARPSHTSQYLCASSDVSSGNTIYFGEGSWLTVV.

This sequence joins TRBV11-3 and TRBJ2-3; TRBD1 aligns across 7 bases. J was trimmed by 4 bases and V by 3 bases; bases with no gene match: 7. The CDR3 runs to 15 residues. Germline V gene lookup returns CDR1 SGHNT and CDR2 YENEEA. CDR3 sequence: CASSFSGQSSDTQYF. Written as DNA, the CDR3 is TGTGCCAGCAGCTTTTCGGGACAGAGTTCAGATACGCAGTATTTT. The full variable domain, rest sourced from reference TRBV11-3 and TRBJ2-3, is EAGVVQSPRYKIIEKKQPVAFWCNPISGHNTLYWYLQNLGQGPELLIRYENEEAVDDSQLPKDRFSAERLKGVDSTLKIQPAELGDSAVYLCASSFSGQSSDTQYFGPGTRLTVL.

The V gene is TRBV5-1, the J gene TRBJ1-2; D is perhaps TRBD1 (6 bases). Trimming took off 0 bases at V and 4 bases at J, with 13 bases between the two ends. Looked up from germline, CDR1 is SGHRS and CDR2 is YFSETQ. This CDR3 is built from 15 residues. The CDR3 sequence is CASSLGGAGAYGYTF. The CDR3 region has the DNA TGCGCCAGCAGCTTGGGAGGGGCGGGGGCCTATGGCTACACCTTC.

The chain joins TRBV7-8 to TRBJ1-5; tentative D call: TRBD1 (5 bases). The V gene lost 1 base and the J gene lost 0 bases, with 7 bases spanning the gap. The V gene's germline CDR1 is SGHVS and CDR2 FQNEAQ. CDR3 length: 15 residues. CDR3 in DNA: TGTGCCAGCAGCTTAGAGGGGAATAGCAATCAGCCCCAGCATTTT. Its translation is CASSLEGNSNQPQHF.

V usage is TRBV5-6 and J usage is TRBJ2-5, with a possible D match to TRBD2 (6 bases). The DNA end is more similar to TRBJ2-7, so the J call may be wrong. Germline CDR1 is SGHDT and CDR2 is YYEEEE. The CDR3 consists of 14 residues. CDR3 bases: TGTGCCAGCAGCTTGGGTAGCGGATCCTACGAGCAGTACTTC. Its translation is CASSLGSGSYEQYF.

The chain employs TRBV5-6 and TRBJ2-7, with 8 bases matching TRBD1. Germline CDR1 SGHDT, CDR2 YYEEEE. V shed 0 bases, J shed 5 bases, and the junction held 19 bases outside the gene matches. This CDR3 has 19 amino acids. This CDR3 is CASSLEGGQVIDRRDEQYF. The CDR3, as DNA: TGTGCCAGCAGCTTGGAGGGGGGACAGGTTATAGACCGAAGGGACGAGCAGTACTTC.

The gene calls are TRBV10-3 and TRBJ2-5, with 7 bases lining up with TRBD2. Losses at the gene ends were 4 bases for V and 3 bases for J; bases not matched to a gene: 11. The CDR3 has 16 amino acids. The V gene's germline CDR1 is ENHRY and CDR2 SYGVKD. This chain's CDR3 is CAISVGWGGTKETQYF. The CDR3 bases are TGTGCCATCAGTGTAGGCTGGGGAGGGACCAAAGAGACCCAGTACTTC.